These 18 T cell receptor beta chains share one sample of origin, sequenced in a study of shared clonotypes between healthy human individuals. Profiling relied on immunoSEQ multiplex PCR, and the TCRdb table lists in-frame clones only, not all of them. The profile shows about 380,000 clones, approximately 96% of them singletons. What was sequenced was memory CD8+ T cells sorted from blood. As for subset: CD45RO+ cells pooled with CCR7-negative TemRA cells. The source of these receptors is a man under 40 in good health.

The chain uses TRBV9 and TRBJ2-3; D is uncertain. Germline CDR1 reads SGDLS; CDR2 reads YYNGEE. The CDR3 runs 13 residues. V lost 0 bases, J lost 5 bases, and 7 bases lay in between. The CDR3 here is CASSVAYRDTQYF. The CDR3 DNA sequence: TGTGCCAGCAGCGTAGCCTACCGAGATACGCAGTATTTT.

The chain links TRBV7-9 to TRBJ1-2; 9 bases align to TRBD1. Germline CDR1 reads SEHNR; CDR2 reads FQNEAQ (reference sequence). The CDR3 covers 14 residues. Trimming removed 4 bases from V and 8 bases from J; junction bases left unmatched: 8. CDR3 nucleotide sequence: TGTGCCAGCAGCTCAAAACAGGGGGCGAAGGGCTACACCTTC. It encodes CASSSKQGAKGYTF.

The chain links TRBV28 to TRBJ1-1; TRBD1 aligns across 10 bases. The CDR3 runs to 16 residues. Per the germline V gene, CDR1 is MDHEN and CDR2 is SYDVKM. Trimming at V came to 2 bases and at J to 1 base, leaving 4 bases not matched to a gene. The CDR3 region is CASSLGTGVRNTEAFF. The CDR3 DNA is TGTGCCAGCAGTTTAGGGACAGGGGTGCGGAACACTGAAGCTTTCTTT. Full variable domain (rest looked up from reference TRBV28 and TRBJ1-1): DVKVTQSSRYLVKRTGEKVFLECVQDMDHENMFWYRQDPGLGLRLIYFSYDVKMKEKGDIPEGYSVSREKKERFSLILESASTNQTSMYLCASSLGTGVRNTEAFFGQGTRLTVV.

Only a few counts were recorded for this clone. The chain has TRBV19 and TRBJ1-5, with 8 bases aligning to TRBD1. Germline values: CDR1 LNHDA, CDR2 SQIVND (reference sequence). This CDR3 comprises 16 residues. Losses at the gene ends were 2 bases for V and 6 bases for J; bases not matched to a gene: 9. The CDR3 DNA is TGTGCCAGTAGTATATTACGGGGACAGGCTTCTCAGCCCCAGCATTTT. Residues: CASSILRGQASQPQHF.

The chain has TRBV10-2 and TRBJ2-7, with 12 bases matching TRBD1. CDR1 is WSHSY, CDR2 SAAADI, per germline. The J segment lost 2 bases and the V segment lost 8 bases, leaving 4 bases of the junction unmatched. This CDR3 has 14 amino acids. The CDR3 loop is CASGGDRGPYEQYF. CDR3 nucleotides: TGCGCCAGCGGGGGGGACAGGGGGCCCTACGAGCAGTACTTC.

This sequence joins TRBV30 and TRBJ2-7; D perhaps matches TRBD2 (7 bases). CDR1 and CDR2 (germline): GTSNPN, SVGIG (reference sequence). The CDR3 totals 14 residues. Trimming pared 1 base from V and 0 bases from J, leaving 10 bases between. The DNA of the CDR3 is TGTGCCTGGAGTGGGGGGGGGCACTCCTACGAGCAGTACTTC. Protein: CAWSGGGHSYEQYF.

The genes are TRBV5-4 and TRBJ1-5; D not certain. Germline V gene lookup returns CDR1 SGHNT and CDR2 YYREEE (reference sequence). This CDR3 spans 15 amino acids. The germline V and J ends were trimmed by 4 bases and 4 bases, with 15 bases remaining between them. The DNA for the CDR3 is TGTGCCAGCAGCCCCACGCCGGAGCGAAATCAGCCCCAGCATTTT. This gives the protein CASSPTPERNQPQHF.

This sequence joins TRBV7-9 and TRBJ2-7; weak D call: TRBD1 (7 bases). The V and J ends lost 4 bases and 4 bases respectively, with 17 bases between them. This CDR3 is 15 amino acids long. The germline V gene encodes CDR1 SEHNR and CDR2 FQNEAQ (reference sequence). CDR3: CASSSQGDSYYEQYF. In DNA, the CDR3 is TGTGCCAGCAGCTCCCAGGGGGACTCCTATTACGAGCAGTACTTC.

With respect to this clone: Other nucleotide sequences from this sample produce the same CDR3. V is TRBV19 and J is TRBJ2-2; D is ambiguous. The V and J ends lost 7 bases and 1 base respectively, with 4 bases between them. Per germline, CDR1 LNHDA and CDR2 SQIVND (reference sequence). The CDR3 consists of 12 residues. CDR3 protein: CASKRNTGELFF. The CDR3 DNA reads as TGTGCCAGTAAGCGGAACACCGGGGAGCTGTTTTTT.

The chain is built from TRBV6-1 and TRBJ1-2; D may be TRBD1 (6 bases). Trimming took 0 bases from V and 1 from J, leaving 6 bases between them. Germline V CDR1 and CDR2: MNHNS, SASEGT. CDR3 length: 14 residues. Here the CDR3 DNA reads TGTGCCAGCAGTGAAGCGGACAGTAACTATGGCTACACCTTC. Its translation: CASSEADSNYGYTF.

The rearrangement joins TRBV25-1 to TRBJ2-4; no clear D. Germline CDR1 reads MGHDK; CDR2 reads SYGVNS. The CDR3 length is 16 residues. Trimming removed 4 bases from V and 1 base from J, with 14 bases in between. The CDR3, as DNA: TGTGCCAGCAGTGTAATGGGCGGTGGGGCCAAAAACATTCAGTACTTC. This sequence encodes CASSVMGGGAKNIQYF.

The chain recombines TRBV9 with TRBJ2-3, with 7 bases fitting TRBD2. This CDR3 spans 15 amino acids. Germline lookup yields CDR1 SGDLS and CDR2 YYNGEE. V trimming: 0 bases; J trimming: 4 bases; junction bases outside the gene matches: 5. For the CDR3, the DNA is TGTGCCAGCAGCGTAGCTGGCGGGAGATCAGATACGCAGTATTTT. It encodes CASSVAGGRSDTQYF.

This clone has only a few counts. This rearrangement joins TRBV7-9 to TRBJ1-1; perhaps TRBD1 as D (5 bases). Deletions cut 5 bases from V and 10 bases from J, with 11 bases between. Germline CDR1 reads SEHNR; CDR2 reads FQNEAQ (reference sequence). There are 11 residues in the CDR3. Here the CDR3 reads CASSTQGLAFF. CDR3 sequence (DNA): TGTGCCAGCAGCACTCAGGGTCTAGCTTTCTTT.

This sequence joins TRBV5-6 and TRBJ2-7, with D uncertain. The germline CDR1 and CDR2 sequences are SGHDT and YYEEEE. The CDR3 covers 13 residues. V was clipped by 0 bases and J by 9 bases, with 13 bases between them. This CDR3 reads CASSLGIGLVQYF. CDR3 nucleotides: TGTGCCAGCAGCTTGGGGATAGGGTTGGTGCAGTACTTC.

CDR3 in amino acids: CASRRKSSNQPQHF. CDR3 DNA: TGTGCCAGCAGACGGAAGTCTAGCAATCAGCCCCAGCATTTT. The chain has TRBV5-8 and TRBJ1-5, with unresolved D. Between the trimmed V and J ends, which lost 5 bases and 0 bases, there was a span of 9 bases. This CDR3 has 14 residues. Germline loops: CDR1 SGHTS, CDR2 YDEGEE.

V and J are TRBV5-1 and TRBJ2-1, with 11 positions matching TRBD2. The length of the CDR3 is 15 residues. With 4 bases clipped from V and 9 bases from J, the junction kept 9 bases outside the gene matches. The germline V gene encodes CDR1 SGHRS and CDR2 YFSETQ. Written as DNA, the CDR3 is TGCGCCAGCAGCGGCCAACTAGCGGGAGCGGGTGAGCAGTTCTTC. It codes for CASSGQLAGAGEQFF. Using reference TRBV5-1 and TRBJ2-1 for the parts outside the CDR3, the full variable domain is KAGVTQTPRYLIKTRGQQVTLSCSPISGHRSVSWYQQTPGQGLQFLFEYFSETQRNKGNFPGRFSGRQFSNSRSEMNVSTLELGDSALYLCASSGQLAGAGEQFFGPGTRLTVL.

The chain employs TRBV2 and TRBJ2-5, with TRBD2 matching 11 bases. The CDR3 has 14 residues. The V gene end was trimmed by 8 bases and the J gene end by 2 bases; junction bases not matched to a gene: 4. Germline-derived CDR1 and CDR2 are SNHLY and FYNNEI. The CDR3 reads CASRRTSGQETQYF. CDR3 DNA sequence: TGTGCCAGCCGCCGGACTAGCGGGCAAGAGACCCAGTACTTC.

This sequence joins TRBV10-2 and TRBJ1-1; no clear D gene. This CDR3 contains 13 residues. The germline V gene encodes CDR1 WSHSY and CDR2 SAAADI. V was pared by 7 bases and J by 5 bases, with 14 bases between. The DNA for the CDR3 is TGCGCCAGCATGTGGGCCGAACGGACTGAAGCTTTCTTT. This encodes CASMWAERTEAFF.